The T cell receptor (beta chain) under discussion was sequenced for a study of CD8 T cells in Susac syndrome. 0.5 to 1 ug RNA was reverse transcribed with random hexamers. TCR beta CDR3 was amplified by immunoSEQ covering 54 Vbeta and 13 Jbeta. In TCRdb, the immunoSEQ multiplex PCR reads were re-called with MiXCR into one record per CDR3 protein. The sample records roughly 120,000 distinct CDR3 sequences, 93% being singletons. The germline gives CDR1 SNHLY, CDR2 FYNNEI. CDR3 size: 13 residues. J was trimmed by 1 base and V by 10 bases; bases with no gene match: 6. This clonotype was found a few times. CD8+ and CD4+ T cells circulating in blood were sequenced for TCR beta. Through negative isolation, CD4+ and CD8+ T cells were obtained, while TEMRA cells were enriched using FACS.

The sequencing sample was made of CD4+ T cells from PBMCs. The chain joins TRBV2 to TRBJ1-1, with 7 bases matching TRBD1. This receptor was identified in a human donor with multiple sclerosis. The CDR3, as DNA: TGTGCCAACAGACAGGGACGGAACACTGAAGCTTTCTTT. This translates into CANRQGRNTEAFF. Supplemented by reference TRBV2 and TRBJ1-1, the full variable domain reads EPEVTQTPSHQVTQMGQEVILRCVPISNHLYFYWYRQILGQKVEFLVSFYNNEISEKSEIFDDQFSVERPDGSNFTLKIRSTKLEDSAMYFCANRQGRNTEAFFGQGTRLTVV.